This TCR beta chain derives from a study of blood T cell repertoires in COVID-19. Trimming took 1 base from V and 0 from J, leaving 16 bases between them. Germline CDR1 is MGHDK and CDR2 is SYGVNS. The CDR3 is 18 residues long. The assay was immunoSEQ multiplex PCR, and TCRdb's table has in-frame clones only and misses some. The sample contains 150,000 to 200,000 clones, around 90% of which appear only once. The J gene is TRBJ1-5, the V gene TRBV25-1, with TRBD1 as a possible D gene (5 bases). Sequencing was carried out using PBMCs or T cells enriched from blood (not recorded which). The origin of this receptor is a woman aged 25-40 years who had recovered from COVID-19. The CDR3, as DNA: TGTGCCAGCAGTGAATGGTCGCCGGACAAGTTTAGCAATCAGCCCCAGCATTTT. Translating gives CASSEWSPDKFSNQPQHF.